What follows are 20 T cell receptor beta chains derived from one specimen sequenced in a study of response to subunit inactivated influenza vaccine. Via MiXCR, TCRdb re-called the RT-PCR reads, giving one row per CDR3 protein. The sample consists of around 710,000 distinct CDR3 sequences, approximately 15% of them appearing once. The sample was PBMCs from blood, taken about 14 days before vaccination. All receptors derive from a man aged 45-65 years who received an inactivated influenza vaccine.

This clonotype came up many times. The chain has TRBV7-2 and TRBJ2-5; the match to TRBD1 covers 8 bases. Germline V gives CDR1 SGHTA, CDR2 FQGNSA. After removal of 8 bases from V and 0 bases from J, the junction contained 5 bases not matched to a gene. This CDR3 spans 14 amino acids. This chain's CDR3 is CASRYRGNQETQYF. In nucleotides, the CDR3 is TGTGCCAGCCGATACAGGGGGAACCAAGAGACCCAGTACTTC.

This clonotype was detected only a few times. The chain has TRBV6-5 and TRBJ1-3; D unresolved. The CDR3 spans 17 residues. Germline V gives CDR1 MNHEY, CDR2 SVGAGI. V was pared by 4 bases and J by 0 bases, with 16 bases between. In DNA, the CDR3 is TGTGCCAGCAGTTCCCCCAATCTTTTAGGCTCTGGAAACACCATATATTTT. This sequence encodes CASSSPNLLGSGNTIYF.

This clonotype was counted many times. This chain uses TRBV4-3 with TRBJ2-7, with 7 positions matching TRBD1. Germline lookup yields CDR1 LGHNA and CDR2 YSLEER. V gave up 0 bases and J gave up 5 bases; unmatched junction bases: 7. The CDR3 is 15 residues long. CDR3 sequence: CASSQDLTGFNEQYF. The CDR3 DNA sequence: TGCGCCAGCAGCCAAGATTTGACAGGGTTTAACGAGCAGTACTTC.

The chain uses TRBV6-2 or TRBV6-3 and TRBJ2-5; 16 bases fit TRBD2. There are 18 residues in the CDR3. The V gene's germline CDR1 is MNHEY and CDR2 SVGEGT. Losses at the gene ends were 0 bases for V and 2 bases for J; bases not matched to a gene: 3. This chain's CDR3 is CASSYSGTSGRDQETQYF. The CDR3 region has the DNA TGTGCCAGCAGTTACTCGGGGACTAGCGGGAGGGATCAAGAGACCCAGTACTTC.

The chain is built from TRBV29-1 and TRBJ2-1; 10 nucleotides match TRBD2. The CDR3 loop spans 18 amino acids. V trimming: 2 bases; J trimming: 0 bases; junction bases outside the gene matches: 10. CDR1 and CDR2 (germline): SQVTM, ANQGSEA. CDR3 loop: CSVEFGSGGYSSYNEQFF. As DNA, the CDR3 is TGCAGCGTTGAATTTGGTAGCGGGGGGTATAGCTCCTACAATGAGCAGTTCTTC.

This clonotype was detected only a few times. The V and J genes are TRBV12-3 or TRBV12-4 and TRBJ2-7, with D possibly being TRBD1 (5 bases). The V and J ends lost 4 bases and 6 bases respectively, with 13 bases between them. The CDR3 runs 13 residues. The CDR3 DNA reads TGTGCCAGCAGTTCTCAGGGATCCGGCGAGCAGTACTTC. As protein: CASSSQGSGEQYF.

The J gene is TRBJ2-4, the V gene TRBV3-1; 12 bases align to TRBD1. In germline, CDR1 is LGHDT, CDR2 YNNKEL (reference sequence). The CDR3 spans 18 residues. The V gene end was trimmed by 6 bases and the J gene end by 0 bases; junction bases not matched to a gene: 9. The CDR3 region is CASSHGTGGHLAKNIQYF. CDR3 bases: TGTGCCAGCAGTCATGGGACAGGGGGCCACCTAGCCAAAAACATTCAGTACTTC.

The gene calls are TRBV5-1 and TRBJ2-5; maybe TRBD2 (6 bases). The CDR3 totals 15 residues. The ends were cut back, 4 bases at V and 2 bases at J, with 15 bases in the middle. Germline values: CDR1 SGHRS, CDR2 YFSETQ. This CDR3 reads CASSLRSGVQETQYF. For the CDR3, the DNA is TGCGCCAGCAGCCTCAGGTCGGGGGTTCAAGAGACCCAGTACTTC.

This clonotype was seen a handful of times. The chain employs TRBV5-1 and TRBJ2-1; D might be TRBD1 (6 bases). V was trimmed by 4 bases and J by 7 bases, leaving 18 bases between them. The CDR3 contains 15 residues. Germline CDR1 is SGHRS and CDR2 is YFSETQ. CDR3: CASSRTVPAPNEQFF. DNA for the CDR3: TGCGCCAGCAGCAGGACAGTCCCCGCGCCGAATGAGCAGTTCTTC.

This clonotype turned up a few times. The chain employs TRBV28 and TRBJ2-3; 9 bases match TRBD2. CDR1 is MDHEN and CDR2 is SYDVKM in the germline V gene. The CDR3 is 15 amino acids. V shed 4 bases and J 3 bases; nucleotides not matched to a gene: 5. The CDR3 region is CASSSGLAPTDTQYF. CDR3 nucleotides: TGTGCCAGCAGTTCGGGACTAGCCCCTACAGATACGCAGTATTTT.

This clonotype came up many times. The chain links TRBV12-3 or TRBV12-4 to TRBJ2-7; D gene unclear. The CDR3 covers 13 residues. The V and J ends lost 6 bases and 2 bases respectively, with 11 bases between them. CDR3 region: CASSLNRAYEQYF. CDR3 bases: TGTGCCAGCAGCTTAAACCGGGCCTACGAGCAGTACTTC.

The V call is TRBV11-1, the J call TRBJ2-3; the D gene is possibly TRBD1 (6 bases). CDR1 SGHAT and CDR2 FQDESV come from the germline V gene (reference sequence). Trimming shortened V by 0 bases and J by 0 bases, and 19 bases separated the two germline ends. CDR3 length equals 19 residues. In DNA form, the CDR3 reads TGTGCCAGCAGCTTAGCTTCTTGGGACAAAGGACCCAGCACAGATACGCAGTATTTT. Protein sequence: CASSLASWDKGPSTDTQYF.

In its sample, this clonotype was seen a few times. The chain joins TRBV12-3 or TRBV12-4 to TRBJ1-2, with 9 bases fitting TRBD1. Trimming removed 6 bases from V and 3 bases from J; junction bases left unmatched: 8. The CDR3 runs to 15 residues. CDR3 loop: CASSPGTGLDYGYTF. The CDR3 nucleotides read TGTGCCAGCAGCCCCGGGACAGGGCTCGACTATGGCTACACCTTC.

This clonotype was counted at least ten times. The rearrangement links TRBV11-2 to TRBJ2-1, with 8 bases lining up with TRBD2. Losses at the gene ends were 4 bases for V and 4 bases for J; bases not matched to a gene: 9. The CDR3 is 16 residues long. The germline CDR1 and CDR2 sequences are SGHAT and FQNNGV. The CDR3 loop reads CASSSRGRGAYNEQFF. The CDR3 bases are TGTGCCAGCAGCTCCCGGGGGCGGGGGGCTTACAATGAGCAGTTCTTC.

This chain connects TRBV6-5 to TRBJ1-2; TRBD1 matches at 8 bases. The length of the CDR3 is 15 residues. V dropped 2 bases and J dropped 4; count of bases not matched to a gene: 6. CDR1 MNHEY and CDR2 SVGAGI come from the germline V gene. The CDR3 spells CASSYGTGTGYGYTF. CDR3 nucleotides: TGTGCCAGCAGTTACGGCACCGGGACAGGCTATGGCTACACCTTC.

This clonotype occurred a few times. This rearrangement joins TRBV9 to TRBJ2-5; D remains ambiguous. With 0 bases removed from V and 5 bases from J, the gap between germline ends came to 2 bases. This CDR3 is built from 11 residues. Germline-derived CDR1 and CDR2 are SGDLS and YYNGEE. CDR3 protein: CASSVDETQYF. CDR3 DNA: TGTGCCAGCAGCGTAGACGAGACCCAGTACTTC.

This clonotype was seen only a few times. The CDR3 loop is CASSPGAGGEETQYF. CDR3 nucleotide sequence: TGTGCCAGCAGCCCCGGAGCGGGAGGAGAAGAGACCCAGTACTTC. The chain employs TRBV12-3 or TRBV12-4 and TRBJ2-5, with 9 bases matching TRBD2. J lost 3 bases, V lost 6 bases, and 8 bases had no gene match. CDR3 size: 15 residues.

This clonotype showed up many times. The CDR3 protein is CASSLVGSNTGELFF. The CDR3 DNA is TGCGCCAGCAGCTTAGTAGGTTCGAACACCGGGGAGCTGTTTTTT. The genes are TRBV5-1 and TRBJ2-2; D is unclear. Trimming removed 2 bases at V and 0 bases at J, with 8 bases between. The CDR3 runs to 15 residues. Germline values: CDR1 SGHRS, CDR2 YFSETQ.

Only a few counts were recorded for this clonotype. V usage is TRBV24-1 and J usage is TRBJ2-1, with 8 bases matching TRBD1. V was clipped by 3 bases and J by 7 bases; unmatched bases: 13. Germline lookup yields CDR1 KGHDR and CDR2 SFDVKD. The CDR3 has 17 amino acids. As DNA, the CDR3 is TGTGCCACCAGTGATAGCCAAGGACAGGGCGTTTGGAATGAGCAGTTCTTC. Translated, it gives CATSDSQGQGVWNEQFF.

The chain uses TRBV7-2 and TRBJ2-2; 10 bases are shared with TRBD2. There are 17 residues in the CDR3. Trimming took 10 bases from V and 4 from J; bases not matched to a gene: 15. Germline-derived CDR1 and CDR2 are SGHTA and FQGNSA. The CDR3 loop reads CAICLAQRLAGTGELFF. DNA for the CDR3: TGTGCCATCTGTTTAGCGCAAAGACTAGCGGGCACCGGGGAGCTGTTTTTT.